The 10 T cell receptor beta chains presented below share a single source sample, sequenced in a study of blood T cell repertoires in COVID-19. Generated by immunoSEQ multiplex PCR, the TCRdb table keeps only in-frame clones and is missing some. The sample includes 65,000 to 70,000 clones, 85% of them seen just once. Sequences were obtained from peripheral blood. All receptors come from a man older than 75 with acute or convalescent COVID-19.

The genes are TRBV28 and TRBJ2-3; 7 nucleotides line up with TRBD1. Germline assignment: CDR1 MDHEN and CDR2 SYDVKM. Trimming removed 5 bases from V and 2 bases from J; junction bases left unmatched: 4. The CDR3 totals 14 residues. Written as DNA, the CDR3 is TGTGCCAGCAGTCTCACAGGGGTCACAGATACGCAGTATTTT. Translated: CASSLTGVTDTQYF.

This sequence joins TRBV5-4 and TRBJ2-1, with 14 nucleotides matching TRBD2. Losses at the gene ends were 4 bases for V and 8 bases for J; bases not matched to a gene: 8. The CDR3 is 16 residues long. Germline CDR1 and CDR2: SGHNT and YYREEE (reference sequence). CDR3: CASSTQTSGRGDEQFF. In DNA, the CDR3 is TGTGCCAGCAGCACACAGACTAGCGGGAGGGGGGATGAGCAGTTCTTC.

The rearrangement joins TRBV12-3 or TRBV12-4 to TRBJ1-2; TRBD1 might be the D (6 bases). CDR3 length: 11 amino acids. Trimming stripped 4 bases from V and 12 bases from J, with 12 bases between. Here the CDR3 DNA reads TGTGCCAGCAGTTCCTGGACAGAGGACACCTTC. This translates into CASSSWTEDTF.

This chain uses TRBV27 with TRBJ1-2; 7 bases align to TRBD1. The CDR3 length is 14 residues. Germline V gene lookup returns CDR1 MNHEY and CDR2 SMNVEV (reference sequence). After removal of 6 bases from V and 7 bases from J, the junction contained 11 bases not matched to a gene. The CDR3 DNA reads TGTGCCAGCAGACCGGGACAGCCGACCGGTGGCTACACCTTC. Protein product: CASRPGQPTGGYTF.

This clone was seen more than once but under ten times. V is TRBV30 and J is TRBJ2-7, with D possibly TRBD1 on 6 matching bases. This CDR3 is built from 14 residues. Germline V gene sequence: CDR1 GTSNPN, CDR2 SVGIG (reference sequence). V lost 0 bases, J lost 2 bases, and 11 bases lay in between. The CDR3 region has the DNA TGTGCCTGGAGTGTACTGTCAGGGGCCTACGAGCAGTACTTC. It is translated as CAWSVLSGAYEQYF.

The chain employs TRBV20-1 and TRBJ2-5; possibly TRBD2 for D (5 bases). With 5 bases removed from V and 8 bases from J, the gap between germline ends came to 12 bases. The CDR3 has 11 residues. Germline V lookup: CDR1 DFQATT, CDR2 SNEGSKA (reference sequence). CDR3 coding DNA: TGCAGTGCTCCCACCGGGGTAACCCAGTACTTC. Translation gives CSAPTGVTQYF.

This sequence joins TRBV19 and TRBJ1-1; 9 bases align to TRBD1. CDR1 and CDR2 (germline): LNHDA, SQIVND (reference sequence). The CDR3 loop spans 15 amino acids. With 5 bases clipped from V and 0 bases from J, the junction kept 4 bases outside the gene matches. CDR3 nucleotides: TGTGCCAGTAGTCTAGGGGACAGGGTGAACACTGAAGCTTTCTTT. It yields the protein CASSLGDRVNTEAFF.

The chain couples TRBV7-2 to TRBJ1-5; D unclear. Germline assignment: CDR1 SGHTA and CDR2 FQGNSA. Trimming took off 8 bases at V and 3 bases at J, with 11 bases between the two ends. The CDR3 length is 13 residues. CDR3 loop: CASGGGHNQPQHF. The CDR3 nucleotides are TGTGCCAGCGGAGGAGGGCACAATCAGCCCCAGCATTTT.

The CDR3 is CASSIRERSYNEQFF. The DNA of the CDR3 is TGTGCCAGTAGTATCCGGGAGCGTTCCTACAATGAGCAGTTCTTC. The chain uses TRBV19 and TRBJ2-1; tentative D call: TRBD2 (6 bases). Trimming shortened V by 3 bases and J by 1 base, and 10 bases separated the two germline ends. The CDR3 has 15 residues. CDR1 LNHDA and CDR2 SQIVND come from the germline V gene (reference sequence).

The gene calls are TRBV11-3 and TRBJ2-7; 9 bases are shared with TRBD1. Germline values: CDR1 SGHNT, CDR2 YENEEA. The CDR3 totals 13 residues. Trimming cost V 5 bases and J 4 bases; bases outside gene matches: 3. The CDR3 DNA sequence: TGTGCCAGCAGCACAGGGGGCAAGTACGAGCAGTACTTC. Translation gives CASSTGGKYEQYF.